This T cell receptor (beta chain) stems from a study of blood T cell repertoires in COVID-19. Study overall: The cDNA or gDNA used as material had been derived from T cells, B-cell-depleted T cells, or PBMCs.

Trimming shortened V by 2 bases and J by 5 bases, and 7 bases separated the two germline ends. CDR3 length: 12 residues. Germline V lookup: CDR1 SGHRS, CDR2 YFSETQ. The data were produced by immunoSEQ multiplex PCR, yet TCRdb's version contains in-frame clones alone and is incomplete. The sample yields roughly 68,000 clones, 88% seen once. The source material was peripheral blood. The origin of this receptor is a human donor in a cohort sampled during active COVID-19. V and J are TRBV5-1 and TRBJ1-1, with D possibly being TRBD1 (6 bases). CDR3 sequence (DNA): TGCGCCAGCAGCTTACAGGGTACTGAAGCTTTCTTT. Encoded protein: CASSLQGTEAFF.